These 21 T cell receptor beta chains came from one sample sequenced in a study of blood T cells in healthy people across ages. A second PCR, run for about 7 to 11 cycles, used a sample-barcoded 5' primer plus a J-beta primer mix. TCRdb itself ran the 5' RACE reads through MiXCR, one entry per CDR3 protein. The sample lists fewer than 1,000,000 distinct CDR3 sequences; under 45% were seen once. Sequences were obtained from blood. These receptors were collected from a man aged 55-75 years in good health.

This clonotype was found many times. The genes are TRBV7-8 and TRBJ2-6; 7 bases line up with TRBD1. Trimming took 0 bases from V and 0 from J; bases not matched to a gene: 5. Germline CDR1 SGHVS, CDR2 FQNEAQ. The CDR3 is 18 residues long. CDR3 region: CASSLAGTAFSGANVLTF. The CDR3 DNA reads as TGTGCCAGCAGCTTAGCCGGGACAGCCTTCTCTGGGGCCAACGTCCTGACTTTC.

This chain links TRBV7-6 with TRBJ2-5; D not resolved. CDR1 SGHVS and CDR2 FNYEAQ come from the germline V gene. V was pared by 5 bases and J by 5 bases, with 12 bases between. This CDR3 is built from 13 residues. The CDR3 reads CASSRRRAETQYF. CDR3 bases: TGTGCCAGCAGCCGCCGAAGGGCGGAGACCCAGTACTTC.

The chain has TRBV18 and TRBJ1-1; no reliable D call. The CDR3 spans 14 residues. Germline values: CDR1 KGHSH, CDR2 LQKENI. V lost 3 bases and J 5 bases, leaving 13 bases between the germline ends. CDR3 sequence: CASSPSRAGTEAFF. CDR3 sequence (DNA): TGTGCCAGCTCACCCTCTCGGGCGGGAACTGAAGCTTTCTTT.

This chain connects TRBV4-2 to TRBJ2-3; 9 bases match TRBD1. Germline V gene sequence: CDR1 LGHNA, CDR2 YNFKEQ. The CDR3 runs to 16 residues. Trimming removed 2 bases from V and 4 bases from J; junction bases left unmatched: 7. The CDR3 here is CASSQSPTGGSDTQYF. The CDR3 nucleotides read TGTGCCAGCAGCCAATCGCCTACAGGGGGCTCAGATACGCAGTATTTT.

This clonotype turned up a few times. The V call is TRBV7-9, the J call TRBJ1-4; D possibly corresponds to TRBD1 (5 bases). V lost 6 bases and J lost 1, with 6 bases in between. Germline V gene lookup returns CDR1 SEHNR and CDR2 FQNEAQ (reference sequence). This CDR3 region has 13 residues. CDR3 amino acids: CASSGGTNEKLFF. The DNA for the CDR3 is TGTGCCAGCAGTGGGGGAACTAATGAAAAACTGTTTTTT.

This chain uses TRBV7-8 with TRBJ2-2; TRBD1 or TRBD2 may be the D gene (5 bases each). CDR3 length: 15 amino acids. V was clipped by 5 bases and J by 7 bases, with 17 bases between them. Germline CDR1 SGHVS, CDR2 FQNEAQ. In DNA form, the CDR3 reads TGTGCCAGCAGCCCCACCGGGACCTTGGGCGGGGAGCTGTTTTTT. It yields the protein CASSPTGTLGGELFF.

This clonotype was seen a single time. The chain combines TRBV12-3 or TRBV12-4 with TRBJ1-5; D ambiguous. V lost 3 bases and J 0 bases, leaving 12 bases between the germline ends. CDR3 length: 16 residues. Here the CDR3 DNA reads TGTGCCAGCAGTTTCGGTCCGGCGCATAGCAATCAGCCCCAGCATTTT. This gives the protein CASSFGPAHSNQPQHF.

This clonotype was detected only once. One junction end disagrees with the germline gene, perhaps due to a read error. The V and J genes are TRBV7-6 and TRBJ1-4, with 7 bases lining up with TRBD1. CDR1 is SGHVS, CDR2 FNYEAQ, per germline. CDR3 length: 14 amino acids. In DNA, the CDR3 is TGTGCCGGCAGCCGAACGACAGGGCCTAGGAAACTGTTTTTT. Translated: CAGSRTTGPRKLFF.

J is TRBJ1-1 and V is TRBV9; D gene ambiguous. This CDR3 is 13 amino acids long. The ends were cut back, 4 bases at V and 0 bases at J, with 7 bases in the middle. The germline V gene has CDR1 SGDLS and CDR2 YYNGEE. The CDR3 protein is CASSPHMNTEAFF. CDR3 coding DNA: TGTGCCAGCAGCCCGCATATGAACACTGAAGCTTTCTTT.

Here the CDR3 reads CASSLRGADEQYF. CDR3 nucleotides: TGTGCCAGCAGCTTACGGGGGGCCGACGAGCAGTACTTC. J is TRBJ2-7 and V is TRBV11-3, with D perhaps TRBD2 (7 bases). CDR3 length: 13 amino acids. Deletions cut 2 bases from V and 5 bases from J, with 10 bases between. The germline V gene encodes CDR1 SGHNT and CDR2 YENEEA.

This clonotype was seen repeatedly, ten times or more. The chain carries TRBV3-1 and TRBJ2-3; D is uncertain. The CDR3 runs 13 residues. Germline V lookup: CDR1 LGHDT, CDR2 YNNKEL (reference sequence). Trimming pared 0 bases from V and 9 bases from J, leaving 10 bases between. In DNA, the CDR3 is TGTGCCAGCAGCCAAGACCGATTTGGGACGCAGTATTTT. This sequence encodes CASSQDRFGTQYF.

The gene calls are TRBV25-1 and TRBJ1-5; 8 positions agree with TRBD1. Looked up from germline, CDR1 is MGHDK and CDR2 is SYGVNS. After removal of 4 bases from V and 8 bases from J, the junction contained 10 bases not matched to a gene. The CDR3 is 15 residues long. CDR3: CASSAGTGAREPQHF. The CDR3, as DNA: TGTGCCAGCAGTGCCGGGACAGGCGCTCGGGAGCCCCAGCATTTT.

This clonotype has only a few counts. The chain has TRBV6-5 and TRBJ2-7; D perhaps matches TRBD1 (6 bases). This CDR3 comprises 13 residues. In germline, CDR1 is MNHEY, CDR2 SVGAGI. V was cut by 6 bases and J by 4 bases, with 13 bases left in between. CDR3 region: CASSKQGRYEQYF. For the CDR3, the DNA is TGTGCCAGCAGCAAACAGGGAAGGTACGAGCAGTACTTC.

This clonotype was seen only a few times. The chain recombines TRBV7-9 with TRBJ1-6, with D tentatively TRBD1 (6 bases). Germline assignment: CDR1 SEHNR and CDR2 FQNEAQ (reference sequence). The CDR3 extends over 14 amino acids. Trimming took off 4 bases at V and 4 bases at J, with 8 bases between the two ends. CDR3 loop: CASSSQGYNSPLHF. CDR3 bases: TGTGCCAGCAGCTCCCAGGGGTATAATTCACCCCTCCACTTT.

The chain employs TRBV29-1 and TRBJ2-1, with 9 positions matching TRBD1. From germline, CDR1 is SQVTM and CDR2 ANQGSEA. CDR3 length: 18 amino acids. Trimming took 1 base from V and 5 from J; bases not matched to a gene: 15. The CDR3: CSVEGDRVGRGTDNEQFF. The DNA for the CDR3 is TGCAGCGTTGAAGGGGACAGGGTCGGGCGGGGGACTGACAATGAGCAGTTCTTC.

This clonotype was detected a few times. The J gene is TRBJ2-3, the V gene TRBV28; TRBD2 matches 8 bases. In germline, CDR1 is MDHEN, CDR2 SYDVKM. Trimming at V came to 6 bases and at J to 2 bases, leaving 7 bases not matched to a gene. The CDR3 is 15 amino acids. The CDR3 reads CASRERGPHTDTQYF. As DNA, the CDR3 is TGTGCCAGCAGGGAGCGGGGGCCCCACACAGATACGCAGTATTTT.

The CDR3, as DNA: TGTGCCAGCAGCCCAAGAGAGGCTTCGGGAGACACCCAGTACTTC. It codes for CASSPREASGDTQYF. This chain joins TRBV6-5 and TRBJ2-5; D perhaps matches TRBD2 (6 bases). The ends were cut back, 6 bases at V and 8 bases at J, with 22 bases in the middle. Per the germline V gene, CDR1 is MNHEY and CDR2 is SVGAGI. The CDR3 extends over 15 amino acids.

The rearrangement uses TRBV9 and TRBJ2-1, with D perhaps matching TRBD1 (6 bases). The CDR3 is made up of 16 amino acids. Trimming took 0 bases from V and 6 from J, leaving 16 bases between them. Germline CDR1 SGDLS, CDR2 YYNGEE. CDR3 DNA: TGTGCCAGCAGCGTAGGGACGACAGGTGAGGTCAATGAGCAGTTCTTC. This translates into CASSVGTTGEVNEQFF.

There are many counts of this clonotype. The CDR3 DNA reads as TGTGCCAGCAGTGACCGTGGACAGACCTACGAGCAGTACTTC. This encodes CASSDRGQTYEQYF. This chain links TRBV25-1 with TRBJ2-7; possible D gene TRBD1, 6 bases. Germline V CDR1 and CDR2: MGHDK, SYGVNS. CDR3 size: 14 residues. Deletions cut 3 bases from V and 2 bases from J, with 11 bases between.

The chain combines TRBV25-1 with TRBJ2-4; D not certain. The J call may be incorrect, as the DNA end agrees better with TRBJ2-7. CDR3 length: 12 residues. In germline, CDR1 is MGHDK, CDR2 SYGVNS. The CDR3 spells CASHSDLYEQYF. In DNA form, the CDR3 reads TGTGCCAGCCATTCGGATCTCTACGAGCAGTACTTC.

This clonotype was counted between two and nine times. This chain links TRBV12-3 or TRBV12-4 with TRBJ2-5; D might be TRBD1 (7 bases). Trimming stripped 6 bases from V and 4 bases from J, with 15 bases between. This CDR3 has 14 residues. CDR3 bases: TGTGCCAGCAGCCGACAGGGAGGTAGAGAGACCCAGTACTTC. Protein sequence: CASSRQGGRETQYF.